Described below is a single T cell receptor beta chain sequence and its context. The data were produced by immunoSEQ multiplex PCR, yet TCRdb's version contains in-frame clones alone and is incomplete. The table lists approximately 99,000 clones, around 80% of them singletons. The CDR3 spans 13 residues. Trimming pared 1 base from V and 7 bases from J, leaving 11 bases between. Germline CDR1 reads SGHRS; CDR2 reads YFSETQ. The data were taken from a study of glioma-infiltrating T cells after dendritic cell vaccination. Overall study: Patients received autologous tumor lysate-pulsed dendritic cell vaccination between about 2003 and 2013.

Time point reported: after dendritic cell vaccination, including at tumor progression/relapse. The clonotype comes from a human donor with glioblastoma. This specimen consisted of blood, obtained after dendritic cell vaccination. V usage is TRBV5-1 and J usage is TRBJ2-5, with TRBD2 as a possible D gene (5 bases). CDR3 residues: CASSLSGEGTQYF. In DNA form, the CDR3 reads TGCGCCAGCAGCTTGTCAGGAGAGGGGACCCAGTACTTC.